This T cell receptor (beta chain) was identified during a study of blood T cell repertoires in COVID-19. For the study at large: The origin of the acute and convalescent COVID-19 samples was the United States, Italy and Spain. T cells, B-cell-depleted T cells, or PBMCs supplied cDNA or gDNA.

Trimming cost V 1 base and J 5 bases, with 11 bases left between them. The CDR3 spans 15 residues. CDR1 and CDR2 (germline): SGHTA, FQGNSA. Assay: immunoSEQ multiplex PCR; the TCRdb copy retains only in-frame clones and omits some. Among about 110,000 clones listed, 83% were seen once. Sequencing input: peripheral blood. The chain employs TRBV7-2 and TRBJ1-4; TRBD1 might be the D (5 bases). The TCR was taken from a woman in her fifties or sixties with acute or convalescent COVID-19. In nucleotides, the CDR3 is TGTGCCAGCAGCTTAGATGGGGGGGAAAATGAAAAACTGTTTTTT. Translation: CASSLDGGENEKLFF.